Below are 32 T cell receptor beta chains sequenced from a single sample in a study of T cell changes during pregnancy in multiple sclerosis. Assay used: immunoSEQ multiplex PCR; TCRdb lists only in-frame clones, some missing. The data contain roughly 49,000 clones, 85% to 95% of them singletons. This specimen was CD4+ T cells from peripheral blood mononuclear cells, taken in the second trimester of pregnancy. Receptor source: a female donor with multiple sclerosis, enrolled in a pregnancy study.

The chain employs TRBV10-3 and TRBJ2-1; 7 nucleotides line up with TRBD2. The CDR3 has 14 amino acids. The J segment lost 8 bases and the V segment lost 3 bases, leaving 7 bases of the junction unmatched. Germline CDR1 is ENHRY and CDR2 is SYGVKD. This CDR3 reads CAISEQTSTHEQFF. The CDR3 DNA reads as TGTGCCATCAGTGAACAGACTAGCACCCATGAGCAGTTCTTC.

The CDR3 loop reads CASSLEGGTFISYEQYF. Here the CDR3 DNA reads TGTGCCAGCAGCTTGGAGGGTGGGACATTCATTTCCTACGAGCAGTACTTC. V usage is TRBV5-4 and J usage is TRBJ2-7; maybe TRBD1 (6 bases). The CDR3 runs to 17 residues. V was clipped by 0 bases and J by 1 base, with 17 bases between them. Germline loops: CDR1 SGHNT, CDR2 YYREEE (reference sequence). The entire variable domain, with the rest obtained from reference TRBV5-4 and TRBJ2-7, is as follows: ETGVTQSPTHLIKTRGQQVTLRCSSQSGHNTVSWYQQALGQGPQFIFQYYREEENGRGNFPPRFSGLQFPNYSSELNVNALELDDSALYLCASSLEGGTFISYEQYFGPGTRLTVT.

The rearrangement joins TRBV7-9 to TRBJ2-1; 14 bases fit TRBD2. The CDR3 consists of 16 residues. After removal of 3 bases from V and 9 bases from J, the junction contained 7 bases not matched to a gene. Germline V gene data show CDR1 as SEHNR and CDR2 as FQNEAQ (reference sequence). As DNA, the CDR3 is TGTGCCAGCAGCTTTCCGGGACTAGCGGGGGCCGCTGAGCAGTTCTTC. It is translated as CASSFPGLAGAAEQFF.

The chain joins TRBV9 to TRBJ1-4, with 7 bases aligning to TRBD1. CDR3 size: 16 residues. Germline assignment: CDR1 SGDLS and CDR2 YYNGEE. V dropped 0 bases and J dropped 2; count of bases not matched to a gene: 4. The CDR3 protein is CASSVGDSGTNEKLFF. CDR3 coding DNA: TGTGCCAGCAGCGTAGGGGACAGTGGCACTAATGAAAAACTGTTTTTT.

In its sample, this clone was seen once. The chain combines TRBV7-2 with TRBJ2-5, with TRBD2 identical over 15 bases. Germline CDR1 SGHTA, CDR2 FQGNSA. Trimming took 5 bases from V and 5 from J; bases not matched to a gene: 9. The CDR3 extends over 17 amino acids. The CDR3 spells CASSPTRTSGGGETQYF. The DNA for the CDR3 is TGTGCCAGCAGCCCAACCCGGACTAGCGGGGGGGGCGAGACCCAGTACTTC.

This clone showed up just once. The chain uses TRBV25-1 and TRBJ1-1; 9 bases align to TRBD1. CDR3 length equals 15 residues. In germline, CDR1 is MGHDK, CDR2 SYGVNS. With 3 bases clipped from V and 3 bases from J, the junction kept 5 bases outside the gene matches. CDR3 DNA: TGTGCCAGCAGTGACGGACAGGGGACTCACACTGAAGCTTTCTTT. It is translated as CASSDGQGTHTEAFF.

This chain links TRBV6-5 with TRBJ1-2; 10 nucleotides align to TRBD1. V dropped 2 bases and J dropped 5; count of bases not matched to a gene: 8. Germline V lookup: CDR1 MNHEY, CDR2 SVGAGI. The CDR3 contains 16 residues. CDR3 nucleotides: TGTGCCAGCAGTTACGTCCCGGGGACAGGGGATTATGGCTACACCTTC. This gives the protein CASSYVPGTGDYGYTF.

The V call is TRBV27, the J call TRBJ1-5; D not certain. Per germline, CDR1 MNHEY and CDR2 SMNVEV (reference sequence). V lost 8 bases to trimming and J lost 0 bases, with 11 bases between them. This CDR3 has 14 residues. The DNA of the CDR3 is TGTGCCAGCGCGAGGGAAAATAGCAATCAGCCCCAGCATTTT. Translating gives CASARENSNQPQHF.

Here the CDR3 reads CASSPRDSKYDTQYF. The CDR3 bases are TGTGCCAGCAGCCCTCGGGACTCCAAATACGATACGCAGTATTTT. The chain couples TRBV6-4 to TRBJ2-3; tentative D call: TRBD2 (6 bases). Deletions cut 6 bases from V and 6 bases from J, with 19 bases between. CDR3 length: 15 amino acids. CDR1 is MRHNA and CDR2 is SNTAGT in the germline V gene.

J is TRBJ1-5 and V is TRBV6-1; TRBD1 agrees at 8 bases. This CDR3 comprises 14 residues. Unmatched junction bases numbered 8, after V lost 8 bases and J lost 5 bases. CDR1 and CDR2 (germline): MNHNS, SASEGT. CDR3 bases: TGTGCCAGCTTTGATTACAGGGGGGATCAGCCCCAGCATTTT. Amino acid sequence: CASFDYRGDQPQHF.

The table lists this clone with a count of one. The chain couples TRBV6-1 to TRBJ2-3; D is ambiguous. V was clipped by 4 bases and J by 3 bases, with 14 bases between them. This CDR3 has 15 residues. Germline CDR1 reads MNHNS; CDR2 reads SASEGT. The DNA for the CDR3 is TGTGCCAGCAGTGTGGCCCTACTGGAGACAGATACGCAGTATTTT. It specifies CASSVALLETDTQYF.

This chain connects TRBV11-2 to TRBJ2-5; TRBD1 aligns across 9 bases. The CDR3 is 16 residues long. CDR1 SGHAT and CDR2 FQNNGV come from the germline V gene. Trimming removed 6 bases from V and 2 bases from J; junction bases left unmatched: 10. In DNA, the CDR3 is TGTGCCAGCAGACGAAGGGACAGGGCCACACAAGAGACCCAGTACTTC. Protein product: CASRRRDRATQETQYF.

The chain couples TRBV6-5 to TRBJ1-1, with 9 nucleotides matching TRBD1. V lost 6 bases to trimming and J lost 14 bases; unmatched junction nucleotides: 7. The CDR3 consists of 11 residues. Germline V gene sequence: CDR1 MNHEY, CDR2 SVGAGI. CDR3 in DNA: TGTGCCAGCAGCCAAGGGACAGGGAAATTCTTT. It encodes CASSQGTGKFF.

The V gene is TRBV5-6, the J gene TRBJ2-1, with 9 bases fitting TRBD2. The CDR3 has 15 residues. Germline-derived CDR1 and CDR2 are SGHDT and YYEEEE. Trimming took 7 bases from V and 4 from J; bases not matched to a gene: 9. The CDR3 loop reads CASGRPSGVYNEQFF. DNA for the CDR3: TGTGCCAGCGGCAGGCCTAGCGGGGTTTACAATGAGCAGTTCTTC.

The genes are TRBV20-1 and TRBJ2-1; no clear D gene. Trimming left V 3 bases short and J 7 bases short, with 7 bases between. CDR1 and CDR2 (germline): DFQATT, SNEGSKA (reference sequence). CDR3 length: 11 residues. For the CDR3, the DNA is TGCAGTGCTAGTCCCGGGAATGAGCAGTTCTTC. Protein: CSASPGNEQFF.

The V gene is TRBV14, the J gene TRBJ2-1; D not resolved. CDR1 SGHDN and CDR2 FVKESK come from the germline V gene. Trimming pared 4 bases from V and 11 bases from J, leaving 12 bases between. This CDR3 is 12 amino acids long. In DNA form, the CDR3 reads TGTGCCAGCAGCCCAAAACGGGTGAAGCAGTTCTTC. Its translation: CASSPKRVKQFF.

The gene calls are TRBV7-2 and TRBJ1-2; D may be TRBD1 (5 bases). Trimming took off 5 bases at V and 8 bases at J, with 9 bases between the two ends. CDR3 size: 11 residues. Germline values: CDR1 SGHTA, CDR2 FQGNSA. The CDR3 loop reads CASSGGGGYTF. The CDR3, as DNA: TGTGCCAGCAGCGGGGGGGGAGGCTACACCTTC.

This chain uses TRBV2 with TRBJ2-1; the match to TRBD2 covers 12 bases. Germline loops: CDR1 SNHLY, CDR2 FYNNEI. CDR3 length: 15 amino acids. V dropped 3 bases and J dropped 9; count of bases not matched to a gene: 6. CDR3 protein: CASSEASGGAGEQFF. The CDR3 DNA reads TGTGCCAGCAGTGAGGCTAGCGGGGGGGCGGGTGAGCAGTTCTTC.

This chain uses TRBV7-8 with TRBJ2-7; D perhaps matches TRBD2 (7 bases). Germline CDR1 and CDR2: SGHVS and FQNEAQ. The V end was cut by 2 bases, the J end by 0 bases, with 20 bases between. The CDR3 runs 18 residues. The CDR3 spells CASSLSGVWDTSSYEQYF. The CDR3 DNA sequence: TGTGCCAGCAGCTTAAGCGGGGTTTGGGACACCAGCTCCTACGAGCAGTACTTC.

The chain couples TRBV18 to TRBJ2-7, with a possible D match to TRBD2 (6 bases). Per germline, CDR1 KGHSH and CDR2 LQKENI. CDR3 length equals 15 residues. V lost 3 bases, J lost 7 bases, and 19 bases lay in between. CDR3: CASSPSGGGRVEQYF. The CDR3 DNA reads as TGTGCCAGCTCACCTTCTGGCGGAGGGCGAGTAGAGCAGTACTTC.

V usage is TRBV10-2 and J usage is TRBJ2-7; D unresolved. The germline gives CDR1 WSHSY, CDR2 SAAADI. The CDR3 spans 14 residues. V lost 2 bases, J lost 4 bases, and 12 bases lay in between. This chain's CDR3 is CASSEAALTYEQYF. In nucleotides, the CDR3 is TGCGCCAGCAGTGAGGCGGCGCTAACTTACGAGCAGTACTTC.

The genes are TRBV6-5 and TRBJ1-1; D uncertain. V gave up 0 bases and J gave up 4 bases, with 6 bases separating them. Germline lookup yields CDR1 MNHEY and CDR2 SVGAGI. This CDR3 contains 13 residues. The CDR3, as DNA: TGTGCCAGCAGTTACTCGTGGAGCACTGAAGCTTTCTTT. Translated: CASSYSWSTEAFF.

The chain uses TRBV5-6 and TRBJ2-3; 7 nucleotides align to TRBD2. V lost 4 bases and J lost 8; bases outside the gene matches: 10. Germline CDR1 SGHDT, CDR2 YYEEEE. The CDR3 contains 14 residues. The CDR3 DNA is TGTGCCAGCAGCCCGCAGGCCGGGGAGGGTACGCAGTATTTT. Residues: CASSPQAGEGTQYF.

This rearrangement joins TRBV2 to TRBJ2-3; 10 positions agree with TRBD2. CDR1 SNHLY and CDR2 FYNNEI come from the germline V gene. The J segment lost 2 bases and the V segment lost 8 bases, leaving 7 bases of the junction unmatched. The CDR3 loop spans 15 amino acids. The CDR3 nucleotides are TGTGCCAGCTGTAAGCGGGGGGGCACCACAGATACGCAGTATTTT. This codes for CASCKRGGTTDTQYF.

Concerning this clone itself: A junction end diverges from the germline sequence, so it may reflect a read error. The chain has TRBV7-7 and TRBJ2-1, with D hard to call. CDR1 and CDR2 from the germline V gene are SSHAT and FNYEAQ (reference sequence). The CDR3 sequence is 14 residues long. DNA for the CDR3: TGTGCTAGCAGCTTAAACGACGAAGTACTACCGGAGTTCTTC. It is translated as CASSLNDEVLPEFF.

This clone was counted a single time. The chain couples TRBV7-9 to TRBJ2-7; 15 bases align to TRBD2. The CDR3 sequence is 19 residues long. J gave up 4 bases and V 5 bases, and 15 bases lay outside the gene matches. CDR1 and CDR2 (germline): SEHNR, FQNEAQ (reference sequence). The CDR3 DNA is TGTGCCAGCAGCCGCGGGGTACGGGGACTAGCGGGGGGCTGGTACGAGCAGTACTTC. Its protein is CASSRGVRGLAGGWYEQYF. Based on the CDR3 plus reference TRBV7-9 and TRBJ2-7, the full variable domain is DTGVSQNPRHKITKRGQNVTFRCDPISEHNRLYWYRQTLGQGPEFLTYFQNEAQLEKSRLLSDRFSAERPKGSFSTLEIQRTEQGDSAMYLCASSRGVRGLAGGWYEQYFGPGTRLTVT.

V and J are TRBV7-2 and TRBJ1-1, with D possibly being TRBD1 (5 bases). V was shortened by 1 base and J by 1 base, with 13 bases between the two germline ends. Looked up from germline, CDR1 is SGHTA and CDR2 is FQGNSA. The CDR3 loop spans 16 amino acids. The DNA of the CDR3 is TGTGCCAGCAGCTTAGTGGTGGGGGGACGGAACACTGAAGCTTTCTTT. Its translation is CASSLVVGGRNTEAFF.

V usage is TRBV6-5 and J usage is TRBJ2-3; D is unresolved. The CDR3 runs 16 residues. The V and J ends lost 0 bases and 8 bases respectively, with 18 bases between them. The germline CDR1 and CDR2 sequences are MNHEY and SVGAGI. This CDR3 is CASSYSRKIFSGTQYF. The DNA for the CDR3 is TGTGCCAGCAGTTACTCCCGCAAGATTTTTTCCGGTACGCAGTATTTT.

The V gene is TRBV6-6, the J gene TRBJ1-5; possibly TRBD1 for D (6 bases). Germline assignment: CDR1 MNHNY and CDR2 SVGAGI (reference sequence). V lost 4 bases, J lost 7 bases, and 17 bases lay in between. This CDR3 has 15 residues. The CDR3 loop is CASSFQGSQKQPQHF. In DNA, the CDR3 is TGTGCCAGCAGTTTCCAGGGGTCCCAAAAACAGCCCCAGCATTTT.

This clone was seen just once. The genes are TRBV6-5 and TRBJ1-4; 9 positions match TRBD1. This CDR3 comprises 15 residues. V gave up 6 bases and J gave up 6 bases; unmatched junction bases: 8. Per the germline V gene, CDR1 is MNHEY and CDR2 is SVGAGI. The CDR3 DNA follows: TGTGCCAGCAGCGAATTTACAGGGGGCGATGAAAAACTGTTTTTT. It yields the protein CASSEFTGGDEKLFF.

Here the CDR3 reads CASSLAGQLYQETQYF. DNA for the CDR3: TGCGCCAGCAGCTTGGCTGGACAGCTATACCAAGAGACCCAGTACTTC. This chain uses TRBV5-1 with TRBJ2-5; TRBD1 might be the D (6 bases). CDR1 and CDR2 (germline): SGHRS, YFSETQ. V was cut by 0 bases and J by 0 bases, with 12 bases left in between. This CDR3 spans 16 amino acids.

The CDR3 loop reads CASSLGQGLRDYGYTF. The CDR3 nucleotides are TGTGCCAGCAGCTTGGGGCAGGGGCTGCGCGACTATGGCTACACCTTC. The chain combines TRBV5-4 with TRBJ1-2; perhaps TRBD1 as D (6 bases). Trimming left V 0 bases short and J 3 bases short, with 15 bases between. Looked up from germline, CDR1 is SGHNT and CDR2 is YYREEE (reference sequence). The CDR3 runs 16 residues.